Following are 2 T cell receptor beta chains from one sample sequenced in a study of neoadjuvant anti-PD-1 for oral cavity cancer. Repertoires were generated with immunoSEQ multiplex PCR, while TCRdb's copy carries only in-frame clones and drops some. The sample lists over 80,000 clones, 70% to 85% occurring once. This specimen consisted of PBMCs, obtained before nivolumab (anti-PD-1) treatment. The receptors derive from a person between 35 and 79 years old with oral cavity squamous cell carcinoma.

The CDR3 DNA sequence: TGCGCCAGCAGTGAGTTCTCAGGTCCTCGGTCCTACGAGCAGTACTTC. The encoded protein is CASSEFSGPRSYEQYF. The V gene is TRBV10-1, the J gene TRBJ2-7; D not resolved. CDR3 size: 16 residues. V was clipped by 1 base and J by 1 base, with 14 bases between them. Germline V CDR1 and CDR2: WNHNN, SYGVQD (reference sequence).

The chain is built from TRBV9 and TRBJ2-2; D not resolved. The CDR3 runs to 13 residues. Germline values: CDR1 SGDLS, CDR2 YYNGEE. Trimming pared 3 bases from V and 7 bases from J, leaving 10 bases between. CDR3 loop: CASSGTSYGELFF. The CDR3 region has the DNA TGTGCCAGCAGCGGGACGAGCTACGGGGAGCTGTTTTTT.